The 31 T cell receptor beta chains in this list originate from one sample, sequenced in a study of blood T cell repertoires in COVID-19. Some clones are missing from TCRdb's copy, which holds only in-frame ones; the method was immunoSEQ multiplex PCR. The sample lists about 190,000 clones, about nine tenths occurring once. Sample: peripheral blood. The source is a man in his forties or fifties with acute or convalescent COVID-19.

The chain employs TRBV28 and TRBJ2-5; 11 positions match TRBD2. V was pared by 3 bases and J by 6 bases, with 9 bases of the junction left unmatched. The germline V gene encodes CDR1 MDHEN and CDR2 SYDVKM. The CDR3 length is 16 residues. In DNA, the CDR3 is TGTGCCAGCAGTTTCCAACTAGCGGGAGTGCTGAAGACCCAGTACTTC. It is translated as CASSFQLAGVLKTQYF.

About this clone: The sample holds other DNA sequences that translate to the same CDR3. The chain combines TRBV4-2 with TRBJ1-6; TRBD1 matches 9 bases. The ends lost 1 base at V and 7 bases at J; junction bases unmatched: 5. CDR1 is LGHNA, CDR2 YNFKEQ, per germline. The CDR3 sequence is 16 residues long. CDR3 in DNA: TGTGCCAGCAGCCAAGGACAGGGGGACAGAAATTCACCCCTCCACTTT. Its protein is CASSQGQGDRNSPLHF.

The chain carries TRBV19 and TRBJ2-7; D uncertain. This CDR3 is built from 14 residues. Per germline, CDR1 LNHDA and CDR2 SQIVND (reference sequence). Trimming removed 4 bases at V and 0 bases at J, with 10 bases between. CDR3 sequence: CASSKKTLSYEQYF. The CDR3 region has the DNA TGTGCCAGTAGTAAGAAGACACTCTCCTACGAGCAGTACTTC.

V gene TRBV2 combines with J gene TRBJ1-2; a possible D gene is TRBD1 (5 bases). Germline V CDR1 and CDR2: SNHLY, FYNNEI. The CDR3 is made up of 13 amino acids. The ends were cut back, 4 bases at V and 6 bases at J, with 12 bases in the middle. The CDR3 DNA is TGTGCCAGCAGTGGTTCCAGGGTTGATGGCTACACCTTC. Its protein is CASSGSRVDGYTF.

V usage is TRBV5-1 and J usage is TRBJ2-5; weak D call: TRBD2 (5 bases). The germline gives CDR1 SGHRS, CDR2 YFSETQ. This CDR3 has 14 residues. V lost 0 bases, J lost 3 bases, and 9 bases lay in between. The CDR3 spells CASSLDPGKETQYF. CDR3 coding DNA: TGCGCCAGCAGCTTGGATCCGGGGAAAGAGACCCAGTACTTC.

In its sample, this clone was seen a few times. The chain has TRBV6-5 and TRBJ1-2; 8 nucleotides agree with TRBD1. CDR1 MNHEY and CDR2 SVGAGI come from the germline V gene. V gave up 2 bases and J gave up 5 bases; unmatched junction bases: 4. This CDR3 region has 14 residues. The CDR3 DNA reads TGTGCCAGCAGTTACGGGGACAGGAAATATGGCTACACCTTC. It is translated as CASSYGDRKYGYTF.

CDR3 nucleotides: TGTGCCAGCAGTCCCACAGGGGCCGGGGCCAACGTCCTGACTTTC. This gives the protein CASSPTGAGANVLTF. V is TRBV28 and J is TRBJ2-6; 7 nucleotides align to TRBD1. In germline, CDR1 is MDHEN, CDR2 SYDVKM. The V gene end was trimmed by 5 bases and the J gene end by 4 bases; junction bases not matched to a gene: 5. This CDR3 has 15 amino acids. The complete variable domain, with remaining parts taken from reference TRBV28 and TRBJ2-6, reads DVKVTQSSRYLVKRTGEKVFLECVQDMDHENMFWYRQDPGLGLRLIYFSYDVKMKEKGDIPEGYSVSREKKERFSLILESASTNQTSMYLCASSPTGAGANVLTFGAGSRLTVL.

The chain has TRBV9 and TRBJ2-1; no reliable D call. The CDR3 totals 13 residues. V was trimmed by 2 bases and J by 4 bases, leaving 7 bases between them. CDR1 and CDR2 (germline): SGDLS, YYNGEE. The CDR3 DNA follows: TGTGCCAGCAGCGTTACTAATTACAATGAGCAGTTCTTC. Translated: CASSVTNYNEQFF.

CDR3 nucleotide sequence: TGTGCCGAACAGGGGGATGGCACTGAAGCTTTCTTT. Protein product: CAEQGDGTEAFF. This sequence joins TRBV25-1 and TRBJ1-1; 8 bases are shared with TRBD1. The CDR3 has 12 residues. V shed 11 bases, J shed 4 bases, and the junction held 6 bases outside the gene matches. The germline V gene has CDR1 MGHDK and CDR2 SYGVNS.

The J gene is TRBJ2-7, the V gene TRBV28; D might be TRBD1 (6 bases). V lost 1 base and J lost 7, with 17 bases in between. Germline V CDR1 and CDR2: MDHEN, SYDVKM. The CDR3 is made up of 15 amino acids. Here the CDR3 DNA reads TGTGCCAGCAGTTTATACCGGCCAGGGGACGGTGAGCAGTACGTC. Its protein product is CASSLYRPGDGEQYV.

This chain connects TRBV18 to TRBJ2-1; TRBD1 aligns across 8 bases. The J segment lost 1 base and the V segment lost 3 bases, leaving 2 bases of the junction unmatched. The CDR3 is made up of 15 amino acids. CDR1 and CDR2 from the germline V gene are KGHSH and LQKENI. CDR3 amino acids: CASSPGTGSYNEQFF. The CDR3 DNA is TGTGCCAGCTCACCGGGGACAGGTTCCTACAATGAGCAGTTCTTC.

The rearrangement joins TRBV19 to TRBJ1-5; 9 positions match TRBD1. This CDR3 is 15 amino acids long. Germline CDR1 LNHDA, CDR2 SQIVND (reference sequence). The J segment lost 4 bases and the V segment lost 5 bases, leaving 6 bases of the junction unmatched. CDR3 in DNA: TGTGCCAGTAGTCCCCAGACAGGGGGAAATCAGCCCCAGCATTTT. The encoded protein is CASSPQTGGNQPQHF.

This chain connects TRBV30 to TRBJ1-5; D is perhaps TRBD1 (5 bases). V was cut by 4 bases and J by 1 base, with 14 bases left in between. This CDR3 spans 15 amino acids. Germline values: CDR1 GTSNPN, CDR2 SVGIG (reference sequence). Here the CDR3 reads CAWNGGDQSNQPQHF. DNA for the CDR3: TGTGCCTGGAACGGGGGAGACCAGAGCAATCAGCCCCAGCATTTT.

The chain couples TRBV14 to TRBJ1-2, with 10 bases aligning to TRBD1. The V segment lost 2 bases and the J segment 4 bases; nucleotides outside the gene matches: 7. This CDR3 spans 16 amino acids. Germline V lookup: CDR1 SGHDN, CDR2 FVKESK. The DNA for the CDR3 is TGTGCCAGCAGCCAACTCGGGACAGGGGTGGGCTATGGCTACACCTTC. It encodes CASSQLGTGVGYGYTF.

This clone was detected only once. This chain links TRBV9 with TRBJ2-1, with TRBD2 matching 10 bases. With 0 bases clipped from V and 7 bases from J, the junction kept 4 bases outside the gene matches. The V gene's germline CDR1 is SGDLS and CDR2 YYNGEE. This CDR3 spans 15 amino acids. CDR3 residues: CASSVGASGRNEQFF. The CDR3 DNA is TGTGCCAGCAGCGTAGGAGCTAGCGGGAGAAATGAGCAGTTCTTC.

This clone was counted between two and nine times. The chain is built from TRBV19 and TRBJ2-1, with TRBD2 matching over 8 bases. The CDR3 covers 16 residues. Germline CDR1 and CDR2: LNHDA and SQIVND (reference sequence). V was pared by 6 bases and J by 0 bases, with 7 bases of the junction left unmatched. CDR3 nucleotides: TGTGCCAGTAGCCGTTTAAGCGGGAGCTCCTACAATGAGCAGTTCTTC. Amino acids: CASSRLSGSSYNEQFF.

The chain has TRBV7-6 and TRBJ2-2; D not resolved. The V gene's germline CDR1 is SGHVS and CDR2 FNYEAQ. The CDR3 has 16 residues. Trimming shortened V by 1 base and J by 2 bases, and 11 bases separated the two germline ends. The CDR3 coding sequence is TGTGCCAGCAGCTTAGTGGTGGGCCCCAACACCGGGGAGCTGTTTTTT. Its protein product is CASSLVVGPNTGELFF. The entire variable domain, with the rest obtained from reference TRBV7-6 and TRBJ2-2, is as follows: GAGVSQSPRYKVTKRGQDVALRCDPISGHVSLYWYRQALGQGPEFLTYFNYEAQQDKSGLPNDRFSAERPEGSISTLTIQRTEQRDSAMYRCASSLVVGPNTGELFFGEGSRLTVL.

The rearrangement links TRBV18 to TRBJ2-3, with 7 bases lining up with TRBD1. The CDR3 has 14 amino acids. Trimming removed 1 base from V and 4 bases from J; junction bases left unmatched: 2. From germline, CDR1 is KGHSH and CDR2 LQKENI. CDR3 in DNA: TGTGCCAGCTCACCACAACAGGGGTCAGATACGCAGTATTTT. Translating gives CASSPQQGSDTQYF.

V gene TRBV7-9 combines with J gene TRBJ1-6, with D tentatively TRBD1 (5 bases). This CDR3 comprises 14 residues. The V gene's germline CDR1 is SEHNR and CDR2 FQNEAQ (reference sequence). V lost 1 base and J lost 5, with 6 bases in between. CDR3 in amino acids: CASSLEGDNSPLHF. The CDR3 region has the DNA TGTGCCAGCAGCTTAGAAGGGGATAATTCACCCCTCCACTTT. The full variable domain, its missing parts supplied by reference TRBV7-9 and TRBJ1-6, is DTGVSQNPRHKITKRGQNVTFRCDPISEHNRLYWYRQTLGQGPEFLTYFQNEAQLEKSRLLSDRFSAERPKGSFSTLEIQRTEQGDSAMYLCASSLEGDNSPLHFGNGTRLTVT.

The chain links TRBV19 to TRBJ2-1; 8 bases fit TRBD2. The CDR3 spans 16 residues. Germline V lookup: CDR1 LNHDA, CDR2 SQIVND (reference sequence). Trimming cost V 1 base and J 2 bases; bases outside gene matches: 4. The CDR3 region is CASSIGLAGAYNEQFF. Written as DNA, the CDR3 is TGTGCCAGTAGTATAGGGCTAGCGGGCGCCTACAATGAGCAGTTCTTC.

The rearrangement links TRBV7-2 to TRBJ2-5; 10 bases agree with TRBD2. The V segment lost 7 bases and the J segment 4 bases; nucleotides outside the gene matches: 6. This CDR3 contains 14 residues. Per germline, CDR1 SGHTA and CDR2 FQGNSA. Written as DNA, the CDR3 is TGTGCCAGCATGGCAAGCGGGGGGGCAGAGACCCAGTACTTC. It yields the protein CASMASGGAETQYF.

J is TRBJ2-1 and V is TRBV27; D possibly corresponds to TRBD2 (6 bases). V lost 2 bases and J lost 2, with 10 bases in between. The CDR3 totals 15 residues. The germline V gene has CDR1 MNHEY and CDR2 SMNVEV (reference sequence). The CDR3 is CASSLIAAPYNEQFF. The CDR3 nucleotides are TGTGCCAGCAGTTTAATAGCGGCTCCCTACAATGAGCAGTTCTTC.

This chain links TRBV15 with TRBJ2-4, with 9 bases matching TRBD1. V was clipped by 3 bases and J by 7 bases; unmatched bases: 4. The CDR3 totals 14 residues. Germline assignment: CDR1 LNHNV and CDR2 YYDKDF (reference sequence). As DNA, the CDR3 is TGTGCCACCAGCAGTGGGGGACAGGGCAACATTCAGTACTTC. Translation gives CATSSGGQGNIQYF.

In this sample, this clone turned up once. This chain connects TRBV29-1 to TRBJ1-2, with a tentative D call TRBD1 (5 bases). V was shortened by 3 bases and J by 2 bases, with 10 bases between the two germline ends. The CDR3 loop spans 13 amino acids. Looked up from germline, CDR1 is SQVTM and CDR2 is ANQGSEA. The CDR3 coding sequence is TGCAGCGTTGAGCGGACACAGAACTATGGCTACACCTTC. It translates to CSVERTQNYGYTF.

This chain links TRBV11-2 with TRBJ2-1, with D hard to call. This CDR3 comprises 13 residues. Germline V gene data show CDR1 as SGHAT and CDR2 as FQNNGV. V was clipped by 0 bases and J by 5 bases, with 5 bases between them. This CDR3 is CASSLELHNEQFF. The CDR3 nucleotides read TGTGCCAGCAGCTTAGAACTTCACAATGAGCAGTTCTTC. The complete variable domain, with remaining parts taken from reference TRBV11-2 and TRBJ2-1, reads EAGVAQSPRYKIIEKRQSVAFWCNPISGHATLYWYQQILGQGPKLLIQFQNNGVVDDSQLPKDRFSAERLKGVDSTLKIQPAKLEDSAVYLCASSLELHNEQFFGPGTRLTVL.

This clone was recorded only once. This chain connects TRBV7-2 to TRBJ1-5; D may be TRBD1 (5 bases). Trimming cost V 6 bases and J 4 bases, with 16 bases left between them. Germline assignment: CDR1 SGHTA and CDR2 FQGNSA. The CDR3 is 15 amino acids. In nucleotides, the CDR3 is TGTGCCAGCAGTCCCCAGGGTGTCCTTAATCAGCCCCAGCATTTT. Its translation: CASSPQGVLNQPQHF.

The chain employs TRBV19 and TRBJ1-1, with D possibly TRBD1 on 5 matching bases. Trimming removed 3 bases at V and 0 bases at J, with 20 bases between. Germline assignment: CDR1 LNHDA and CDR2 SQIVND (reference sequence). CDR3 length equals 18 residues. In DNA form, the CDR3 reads TGTGCCAGTAGTATGTGGAGGGGTTCCCATTTCGTGAACACTGAAGCTTTCTTT. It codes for CASSMWRGSHFVNTEAFF.

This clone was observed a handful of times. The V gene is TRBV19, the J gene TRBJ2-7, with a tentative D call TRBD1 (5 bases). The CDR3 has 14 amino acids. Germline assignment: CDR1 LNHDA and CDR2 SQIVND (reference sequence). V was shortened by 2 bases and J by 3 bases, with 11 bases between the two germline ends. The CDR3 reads CASSINSGYYEQYF. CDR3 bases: TGTGCCAGTAGTATAAATTCAGGGTACTACGAGCAGTACTTC.

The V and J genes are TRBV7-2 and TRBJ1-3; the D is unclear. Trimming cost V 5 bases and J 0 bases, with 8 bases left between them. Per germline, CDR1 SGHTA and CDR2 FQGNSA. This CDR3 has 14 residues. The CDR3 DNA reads TGTGCCAGCAGCCCTCGGTTCTCTGGAAACACCATATATTTT. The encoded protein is CASSPRFSGNTIYF.

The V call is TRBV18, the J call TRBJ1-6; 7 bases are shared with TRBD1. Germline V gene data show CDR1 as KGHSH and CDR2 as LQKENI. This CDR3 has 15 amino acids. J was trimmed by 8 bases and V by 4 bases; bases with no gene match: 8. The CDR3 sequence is CASSQGDRDDSPLHF. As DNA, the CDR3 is TGTGCCAGCTCACAAGGAGACAGGGATGATTCACCCCTCCACTTT. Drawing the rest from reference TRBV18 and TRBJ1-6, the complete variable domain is NAGVMQNPRHLVRRRGQEARLRCSPMKGHSHVYWYRQLPEEGLKFMVYLQKENIIDESGMPKERFSAEFPKEGPSILRIQQVVRGDSAAYFCASSQGDRDDSPLHFGNGTRLTVT.

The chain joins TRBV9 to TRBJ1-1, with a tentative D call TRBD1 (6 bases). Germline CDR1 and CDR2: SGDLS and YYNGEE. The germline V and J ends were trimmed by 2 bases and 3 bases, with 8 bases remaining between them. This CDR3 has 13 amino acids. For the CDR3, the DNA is TGTGCCAGCAGCGTCAACAGGGACACTGAAGCTTTCTTT. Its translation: CASSVNRDTEAFF.